One and the same sample provided the 17 T cell receptor beta chains below, sequenced in a study of response to subunit inactivated influenza vaccine. Via MiXCR, TCRdb re-called the RT-PCR reads, giving one row per CDR3 protein. The sample has more than 150,000 distinct CDR3 sequences, around a tenth seen once; the top ten hold approximately 11%. The specimen comprised non-naive T cells sorted from PBMCs, sampled on the day of vaccination. The receptors derive from a man aged 50-60 years who received an inactivated influenza vaccine.

This clonotype appeared a few times. V is TRBV11-1 and J is TRBJ2-7; 10 positions match TRBD2. Germline CDR1 is SGHAT and CDR2 is FQDESV (reference sequence). The ends lost 3 bases at V and 7 bases at J; junction bases unmatched: 6. CDR3 length equals 14 residues. The CDR3 loop reads CASSLSSGRREQYF. CDR3 sequence (DNA): TGTGCCAGCAGCTTGTCTAGCGGGAGAAGAGAGCAGTACTTC.

The rearrangement links TRBV5-1 to TRBJ2-1; no firm D call. Between the trimmed V and J ends, which lost 0 bases and 0 bases, there was a span of 7 bases. CDR1 is SGHRS and CDR2 is YFSETQ in the germline V gene. The CDR3 extends over 15 amino acids. CDR3 loop: CASSLAANSYNEQFF. The DNA for the CDR3 is TGCGCCAGCAGCTTGGCAGCTAACTCCTACAATGAGCAGTTCTTC. Supplemented by reference TRBV5-1 and TRBJ2-1, the full variable domain reads KAGVTQTPRYLIKTRGQQVTLSCSPISGHRSVSWYQQTPGQGLQFLFEYFSETQRNKGNFPGRFSGRQFSNSRSEMNVSTLELGDSALYLCASSLAANSYNEQFFGPGTRLTVL.

Worth noting for this clonotype: A read error may explain this, as a much larger clone is one base away. The CDR3 bases are TGTGCTAGCAGCTTAGGGATACTAGCGGGGGCCCAAGAGACCCAGTACTTC. Its translation: CASSLGILAGAQETQYF. The rearrangement links TRBV7-7 to TRBJ2-5; TRBD2 matches at 11 bases. Germline V CDR1 and CDR2: SSHAT, FNYEAQ (reference sequence). The CDR3 runs 17 residues.

This clonotype was counted between two and nine times. This sequence joins TRBV20-1 and TRBJ1-2; no definite D call. Trimming cost V 5 bases and J 7 bases, with 17 bases left between them. The germline gives CDR1 DFQATT, CDR2 SNEGSKA (reference sequence). The CDR3 is made up of 13 amino acids. The CDR3 loop reads CSAVTAELGGYTF. Here the CDR3 DNA reads TGCAGTGCTGTTACAGCCGAGCTAGGTGGCTACACCTTC.

This clonotype was counted between two and nine times. This rearrangement joins TRBV6-6 to TRBJ1-1, with 8 bases fitting TRBD1. The CDR3 runs to 13 residues. V gave up 7 bases and J gave up 4 bases; unmatched junction bases: 5. The germline V gene has CDR1 MNHNY and CDR2 SVGAGI (reference sequence). CDR3 coding DNA: TGTGCCAGCACTACCACAGGGGGCACTGAAGCTTTCTTT. This sequence encodes CASTTTGGTEAFF.

This clonotype was picked up many times. The chain links TRBV4-1 to TRBJ2-5; D is uncertain. Germline lookup yields CDR1 MGHRA and CDR2 YSYEKL. The CDR3 contains 15 residues. V was shortened by 0 bases and J by 2 bases, with 10 bases between the two germline ends. Written as DNA, the CDR3 is TGCGCCAGCAGCCAAGATCGGGCAGGACAAGAGACCCAGTACTTC. Amino acids: CASSQDRAGQETQYF.

This clonotype was counted ten times or more. The V and J genes are TRBV10-3 and TRBJ2-3; 11 nucleotides agree with TRBD2. The CDR3 length is 16 residues. The V and J ends lost 4 bases and 1 base, in that order; junction bases with no gene match: 4. Germline lookup yields CDR1 ENHRY and CDR2 SYGVKD. The CDR3 reads CAISGSGGARTDTQYF. CDR3 DNA: TGTGCCATCAGTGGTAGCGGGGGGGCCCGCACAGATACGCAGTATTTT.

This clonotype was recorded many times. V is TRBV6-5 and J is TRBJ1-1; TRBD1 might be the D (5 bases). V lost 0 bases, J lost 5 bases, and 10 bases lay in between. Germline loops: CDR1 MNHEY, CDR2 SVGAGI. The CDR3 contains 14 residues. CDR3 loop: CASSYSGVGTEAFF. CDR3 in DNA: TGTGCCAGCAGTTACTCGGGGGTCGGGACTGAAGCTTTCTTT.

The sample holds many counts of this clonotype. The chain has TRBV4-3 and TRBJ2-2, with TRBD2 matching 8 bases. The ends lost 0 bases at V and 6 bases at J; junction bases unmatched: 6. The CDR3 has 16 amino acids. The germline V gene encodes CDR1 LGHNA and CDR2 YSLEER. The CDR3 region has the DNA TGCGCCAGCAGCCAAGATATCGGGAGGGCTGCCGGGGAGCTGTTTTTT. Encoded protein: CASSQDIGRAAGELFF.

The CDR3 loop reads CSARVGSAAVLSSYNSPLHF. For the CDR3, the DNA is TGCAGTGCTAGAGTTGGTTCGGCAGCAGTTTTGAGCTCCTATAATTCACCCCTCCACTTT. V is TRBV20-1 and J is TRBJ1-6; no reliable D call. The CDR3 covers 20 residues. The germline V gene has CDR1 DFQATT and CDR2 SNEGSKA (reference sequence). Trimming cost V 1 base and J 0 bases, with 22 bases left between them.

CDR3 coding DNA: TGTGCCAGCAGCGAGACCGGGACTAGCGGGCAGTCCCTATACAATGAGCAGTTCTTC. Translated, it gives CASSETGTSGQSLYNEQFF. The rearrangement links TRBV11-1 to TRBJ2-1; 12 positions match TRBD2. After removal of 5 bases from V and 4 bases from J, the junction contained 15 bases not matched to a gene. This CDR3 is 19 amino acids long. Germline CDR1 SGHAT, CDR2 FQDESV (reference sequence). Full variable domain (missing parts from reference TRBV11-1 and TRBJ2-1): EAEVAQSPRYKITEKSQAVAFWCDPISGHATLYWYRQILGQGPELLVQFQDESVVDDSQLPKDRFSAERLKGVDSTLKIQPAELGDSAMYLCASSETGTSGQSLYNEQFFGPGTRLTVL.

This clonotype was picked up many times. This chain links TRBV16 with TRBJ1-5, with D uncertain. V was shortened by 0 bases and J by 0 bases, with 9 bases between the two germline ends. The CDR3 extends over 16 amino acids. Germline V gene sequence: CDR1 KGHSY, CDR2 FQNENV. Here the CDR3 reads CASSQSRRNSNQPQHF. The CDR3 nucleotides read TGTGCCAGCAGCCAATCTCGCCGAAATAGCAATCAGCCCCAGCATTTT.

In its sample, this clonotype was seen a few times. The chain carries TRBV12-3 or TRBV12-4 and TRBJ1-6; TRBD1 might be the D (5 bases). The CDR3 length is 15 residues. Trimming left V 6 bases short and J 5 bases short, with 14 bases between. In DNA, the CDR3 is TGTGCCAGCAGCGGGTGGGGGACCAATAATTCACCCCTCCACTTT. Encoded protein: CASSGWGTNNSPLHF.

This clonotype was seen more than once but under ten times. In nucleotides, the CDR3 is TGTGCCAGCAGTTTTATGTGGAGCGGGGAGCTGTTTTTT. It yields the protein CASSFMWSGELFF. The chain couples TRBV12-3 or TRBV12-4 to TRBJ2-2; D ambiguous. V was trimmed by 3 bases and J by 7 bases, leaving 9 bases between them. CDR3 length equals 13 residues.

V usage is TRBV14 and J usage is TRBJ2-1; D unresolved. The CDR3 is 16 amino acids. Trimming took off 0 bases at V and 6 bases at J, with 15 bases between the two ends. Germline V CDR1 and CDR2: SGHDN, FVKESK. The CDR3: CASSQETLARFNEQFF. The CDR3 coding sequence is TGTGCCAGCAGCCAAGAGACCTTAGCTAGGTTCAATGAGCAGTTCTTC. The full variable domain, its missing parts supplied by reference TRBV14 and TRBJ2-1, is EAGVTQFPSHSVIEKGQTVTLRCDPISGHDNLYWYRRVMGKEIKFLLHFVKESKQDESGMPNNRFLAERTGGTYSTLKVQPAELEDSGVYFCASSQETLARFNEQFFGPGTRLTVL.

This clonotype turned up a few times. The rearrangement uses TRBV6-2 or TRBV6-3 and TRBJ1-1, with 8 bases identical to TRBD1. Germline CDR1 reads MNHEY; CDR2 reads SVGEGT. The V segment lost 8 bases and the J segment 4 bases; nucleotides outside the gene matches: 6. This CDR3 has 13 residues. In nucleotides, the CDR3 is TGTGCCAGCCAACAGGGGGAAGGCACTGAAGCTTTCTTT. It codes for CASQQGEGTEAFF.

This rearrangement joins TRBV2 to TRBJ2-5; TRBD2 agrees at 7 bases. V trimming: 6 bases; J trimming: 4 bases; junction bases outside the gene matches: 5. This CDR3 spans 13 amino acids. The germline gives CDR1 SNHLY, CDR2 FYNNEI. CDR3 sequence (DNA): TGTGCCAGCAGGACGGGGGGAGGAGAGACCCAGTACTTC. Residues: CASRTGGGETQYF.